A single sample gave rise to the 28 T cell receptor beta chains below, sequenced in a study of T cell responses to AZD1222 COVID-19 vaccine. TCRdb keeps only in-frame clones here, not all; method: immunoSEQ multiplex PCR. The sample lists roughly 120,000 clones, under 90% occurring once. Sequenced material: peripheral blood, taken on day 0 of AZD1222 vaccination. The receptor set was obtained from an adult in good health.

V usage is TRBV13 and J usage is TRBJ2-2; D remains unclear. This CDR3 comprises 12 residues. The V gene's germline CDR1 is PRHDT and CDR2 FYEKMQ (reference sequence). Trimming left V 5 bases short and J 2 bases short, with 3 bases between. In nucleotides, the CDR3 is TGTGCCAGCAGCACTAACACCGGGGAGCTGTTTTTT. This gives the protein CASSTNTGELFF.

The chain recombines TRBV10-1 with TRBJ2-2; maybe TRBD1 (6 bases). The length of the CDR3 is 13 residues. CDR1 is WNHNN and CDR2 is SYGVQD in the germline V gene (reference sequence). Trimming removed 8 bases from V and 0 bases from J, with 7 bases in between. In nucleotides, the CDR3 is TGCGCCAGCGGGACAACGAACACCGGGGAGCTGTTTTTT. This translates into CASGTTNTGELFF.

The rearrangement uses TRBV19 and TRBJ1-1; 8 bases match TRBD1. CDR1 and CDR2 (germline): LNHDA, SQIVND (reference sequence). Trimming took 5 bases from V and 11 from J; bases not matched to a gene: 13. The CDR3 length is 14 residues. Written as DNA, the CDR3 is TGTGCCAGTAGTCCTCCCCGACAGGGGTTGAGTGCTTTCTTT. Translating it yields CASSPPRQGLSAFF.

The V and J genes are TRBV28 and TRBJ2-5, with 13 positions matching TRBD2. Germline assignment: CDR1 MDHEN and CDR2 SYDVKM. Trimming at V came to 4 bases and at J to 4 bases, leaving 6 bases not matched to a gene. The CDR3 has 16 residues. The CDR3, as DNA: TGTGCCAGCAGTTCCTGGACTAGCGGGGGTTCAGAGACCCAGTACTTC. Encoded protein: CASSSWTSGGSETQYF.

This clone was seen a few times. V usage is TRBV10-1 and J usage is TRBJ2-2, with 8 nucleotides matching TRBD2. The germline V gene encodes CDR1 WNHNN and CDR2 SYGVQD (reference sequence). The V gene end was trimmed by 6 bases and the J gene end by 5 bases; junction bases not matched to a gene: 5. This CDR3 has 14 amino acids. CDR3 sequence (DNA): TGCGCCAGCAGGGGGGAGCGGGAGACCGGGGAGCTGTTTTTT. Protein: CASRGERETGELFF.

This clone was observed a single time. The chain links TRBV7-2 to TRBJ1-1; D possibly corresponds to TRBD1 (5 bases). CDR3 length equals 14 residues. Germline-derived CDR1 and CDR2 are SGHTA and FQGNSA. V was cut by 2 bases and J by 2 bases, with 9 bases left in between. CDR3 residues: CASSLLQGNTEAFF. CDR3 in DNA: TGTGCCAGCAGCTTATTGCAGGGCAACACTGAAGCTTTCTTT.

The chain employs TRBV7-9 and TRBJ1-5; maybe TRBD1 (6 bases). Trimming stripped 5 bases from V and 7 bases from J, with 18 bases between. The CDR3 has 15 amino acids. Germline-derived CDR1 and CDR2 are SEHNR and FQNEAQ (reference sequence). The CDR3 region is CASSPSGGQGQPQHF. CDR3 nucleotide sequence: TGTGCCAGCAGCCCCAGCGGGGGGCAAGGACAGCCCCAGCATTTT.

The chain links TRBV19 to TRBJ2-3; D not certain. The CDR3 is made up of 12 amino acids. Germline values: CDR1 LNHDA, CDR2 SQIVND (reference sequence). Trimming stripped 4 bases from V and 2 bases from J, with 4 bases between. CDR3 in DNA: TGTGCCAGTAGTAAGACCACAGATACGCAGTATTTT. Protein sequence: CASSKTTDTQYF.

The chain carries TRBV7-3 and TRBJ2-7; TRBD2 is a possible D gene (5 bases). This CDR3 region has 15 residues. Germline values: CDR1 SGHTA, CDR2 FQGTGA. Trimming cost V 5 bases and J 3 bases, with 17 bases left between them. CDR3 sequence (DNA): TGTGCCAGCAGCCTGACTACCCCCGGAGGCTACGAGCAGTACTTC. Translation gives CASSLTTPGGYEQYF.

The chain carries TRBV28 and TRBJ1-2, with 8 bases matching TRBD1. Germline V gives CDR1 MDHEN, CDR2 SYDVKM. The V segment lost 6 bases and the J segment 1 base; nucleotides outside the gene matches: 7. The CDR3 totals 15 residues. Here the CDR3 reads CASSRGQGINYGYTF. The CDR3 DNA reads TGTGCCAGCAGCCGCGGACAGGGAATTAACTATGGCTACACCTTC.

The rearrangement uses TRBV3-1 (or the pseudogene TRBV3-2) and TRBJ2-2; D uncertain. Trimming stripped 1 base from V and 8 bases from J, with 5 bases between. The germline CDR1 and CDR2 sequences are LGHDT and YNNKEL (reference sequence). The CDR3 consists of 12 residues. In nucleotides, the CDR3 is TGTGCCAGCAGCCAAGCAGCTGGGGAGCTGTTTTTT. Protein sequence: CASSQAAGELFF.

V usage is TRBV11-2 and J usage is TRBJ2-3; maybe TRBD1 (6 bases). The V and J ends lost 4 bases and 1 base respectively, with 9 bases between them. Per germline, CDR1 SGHAT and CDR2 FQNNGV. This CDR3 has 14 amino acids. Here the CDR3 DNA reads TGTGCCAGCAGCTCCGGACAGCGCACAGATACGCAGTATTTT. It translates to CASSSGQRTDTQYF.

The CDR3 sequence: CAWSGPSLGQYF. For the CDR3, the DNA is TGTGCCTGGAGTGGCCCTTCCTTGGGGCAGTACTTC. The V and J genes are TRBV30 and TRBJ2-7; D is unresolved. Per germline, CDR1 GTSNPN and CDR2 SVGIG (reference sequence). The ends were cut back, 1 base at V and 9 bases at J, with 13 bases in the middle. This CDR3 spans 12 amino acids.

J is TRBJ2-7 and V is TRBV3-1 (or the pseudogene TRBV3-2); 7 bases are shared with TRBD2. CDR1 is LGHDT and CDR2 is YNNKEL in the germline V gene (reference sequence). The CDR3 is 14 residues long. Trimming at V came to 5 bases and at J to 6 bases, leaving 10 bases not matched to a gene. CDR3 loop: CASSSPRPSGEQYF. Written as DNA, the CDR3 is TGTGCCAGCAGCTCACCGCGGCCTAGCGGCGAGCAGTACTTC.

The V and J genes are TRBV19 and TRBJ1-2, with TRBD1 identical over 7 bases. Germline V lookup: CDR1 LNHDA, CDR2 SQIVND (reference sequence). The CDR3 runs to 14 residues. J gave up 7 bases and V 6 bases, and 11 bases lay outside the gene matches. The CDR3 DNA reads TGTGCCAGTAGCGAACAGGGGAGTAGCGGTGGCTACACCTTC. Protein: CASSEQGSSGGYTF.

The chain carries TRBV28 and TRBJ1-5; the match to TRBD1 covers 10 bases. With 6 bases clipped from V and 5 bases from J, the junction kept 7 bases outside the gene matches. The V gene's germline CDR1 is MDHEN and CDR2 SYDVKM. The CDR3 runs 15 residues. CDR3 DNA sequence: TGTGCCAGCAGCTGGGACAGGGGAGGGGATCAGCCCCAGCATTTT. Amino acid sequence: CASSWDRGGDQPQHF.

The chain is built from TRBV19 and TRBJ1-1; TRBD1 matches 9 bases. CDR1 is LNHDA and CDR2 is SQIVND in the germline V gene (reference sequence). The CDR3 length is 17 residues. The V gene end was trimmed by 4 bases and the J gene end by 4 bases; junction bases not matched to a gene: 13. CDR3 nucleotides: TGTGCCAGTAGTACGCCCCGGGACAGGGTCGTGGCCACTGAAGCTTTCTTT. Protein sequence: CASSTPRDRVVATEAFF.

CDR3 protein: CASSLGVGNQPQHF. For the CDR3, the DNA is TGCGCCAGCAGCTTGGGGGTGGGCAATCAGCCCCAGCATTTT. The rearrangement links TRBV5-1 to TRBJ1-5; no clear D gene. CDR1 is SGHRS, CDR2 YFSETQ, per germline. The germline V and J ends were trimmed by 0 bases and 2 bases, with 6 bases remaining between them. The CDR3 runs 14 residues.

J is TRBJ2-1 and V is TRBV9; either TRBD1 or TRBD2 may fit D (5 bases each). The germline gives CDR1 SGDLS, CDR2 YYNGEE. The V gene lost 2 bases and the J gene lost 4 bases, with 25 bases spanning the gap. This CDR3 comprises 19 residues. This CDR3 reads CASSVRGDGTKGPYNEQFF. The CDR3 DNA sequence: TGTGCCAGCAGCGTGAGAGGAGACGGGACGAAGGGGCCTTACAATGAGCAGTTCTTC. The full variable domain, its missing parts supplied by reference TRBV9 and TRBJ2-1, is DSGVTQTPKHLITATGQRVTLRCSPRSGDLSVYWYQQSLDQGLQFLIQYYNGEERAKGNILERFSAQQFPDLHSELNLSSLELGDSALYFCASSVRGDGTKGPYNEQFFGPGTRLTVL.

The rearrangement links TRBV30 to TRBJ1-3; TRBD1 matches 7 bases. Germline values: CDR1 GTSNPN, CDR2 SVGIG (reference sequence). This CDR3 has 18 amino acids. V shed 2 bases, J shed 4 bases, and the junction held 17 bases outside the gene matches. The CDR3 spells CAWSPILSRTGSGNTIYF. The CDR3 nucleotides read TGTGCCTGGAGTCCCATCCTCTCTCGGACAGGTTCCGGAAACACCATATATTTT.

The genes are TRBV7-9 and TRBJ1-4; 7 nucleotides agree with TRBD1. The CDR3 covers 15 residues. Unmatched junction bases numbered 4, after V lost 6 bases and J lost 0 bases. Germline CDR1 SEHNR, CDR2 FQNEAQ (reference sequence). CDR3 bases: TGTGCCAGCAGGCCCGGGACAGCAACTAATGAAAAACTGTTTTTT. Translated: CASRPGTATNEKLFF.

The CDR3 spells CASSQAPGTSGYNEQFF. CDR3 bases: TGTGCCAGCAGCCAAGCCCCCGGGACTAGCGGCTACAATGAGCAGTTCTTC. V gene TRBV4-2 combines with J gene TRBJ2-1, with 11 positions matching TRBD2. Germline V gene lookup returns CDR1 LGHNA and CDR2 YNFKEQ. Trimming at V came to 1 base and at J to 3 bases, leaving 5 bases not matched to a gene. CDR3 length equals 17 residues.

The chain uses TRBV7-6 and TRBJ1-4; D unresolved. This CDR3 region has 15 residues. Trimming removed 1 base at V and 3 bases at J, with 9 bases between. The germline V gene encodes CDR1 SGHVS and CDR2 FNYEAQ. This chain's CDR3 is CASSLGVAANEKLFF. CDR3 DNA: TGTGCCAGCAGCTTAGGGGTGGCGGCTAATGAAAAACTGTTTTTT.

The J gene is TRBJ1-5, the V gene TRBV7-9; TRBD1 is a possible D gene (5 bases). Trimming left V 6 bases short and J 3 bases short, with 12 bases between. CDR3 length equals 14 residues. Germline V gene sequence: CDR1 SEHNR, CDR2 FQNEAQ (reference sequence). CDR3 DNA sequence: TGTGCCAGCAGTAGCACCGGGACCAATCAGCCCCAGCATTTT. Residues: CASSSTGTNQPQHF.

This rearrangement joins TRBV28 to TRBJ2-3; TRBD2 aligns across 10 bases. The CDR3 length is 16 residues. Germline CDR1 is MDHEN and CDR2 is SYDVKM. With 5 bases clipped from V and 3 bases from J, the junction kept 8 bases outside the gene matches. The CDR3 sequence is CASSQKRGGRTDTQYF. CDR3 DNA sequence: TGTGCCAGCAGTCAAAAGCGGGGGGGTAGGACAGATACGCAGTATTTT. Full variable domain (missing parts from reference TRBV28 and TRBJ2-3): DVKVTQSSRYLVKRTGEKVFLECVQDMDHENMFWYRQDPGLGLRLIYFSYDVKMKEKGDIPEGYSVSREKKERFSLILESASTNQTSMYLCASSQKRGGRTDTQYFGPGTRLTVL.

V gene TRBV1 combines with J gene TRBJ2-7; the table's D gene call, TRBD2, was not cross checked with the DNA. TRBV1 represents a pseudogene. This CDR3 has 18 amino acids. CDR3 DNA: TGCACCAGCAGCCCTGCCCCCTTGGGGACTCCCCTGTCCCACGAGCAGTACTTC. Translated: CTSSPAPLGTPLSHEQYF.

V is TRBV24-1 and J is TRBJ2-7; possibly TRBD1 or TRBD2 for D (5 bases each). CDR3 length: 14 amino acids. From germline, CDR1 is KGHDR and CDR2 SFDVKD. With 2 bases removed from V and 5 bases from J, the gap between germline ends came to 12 bases. The CDR3 is CATSDSSQGNEQYF. CDR3 nucleotides: TGTGCCACCAGTGATTCTAGCCAGGGTAACGAGCAGTACTTC.

The CDR3 nucleotides read TGTGCCAGCTCACTCACCGGGGGCAAAAACATTCAGTACTTC. It specifies CASSLTGGKNIQYF. This chain joins TRBV18 and TRBJ2-4; D is possibly TRBD2 (6 bases). This CDR3 contains 14 residues. Looked up from germline, CDR1 is KGHSH and CDR2 is LQKENI. V lost 4 bases to trimming and J lost 3 bases, with 10 bases between them.